These 24 T cell receptor beta chains came from one sample sequenced in a study of T cells expressing NK-cell markers. TCRdb re-called the 5' RACE reads and catalogs CDR3 proteins one per entry, DNA excluded. This table lists roughly 450,000 distinct CDR3 sequences. The sequencing input was blood T cells: a sorted CD56 or NKG2C T cell subset, CD4+ or CD8+ T cells, or bulk PBMC T cells (not recorded which). The receptors originated from a woman in her forties or fifties in good health.

This chain links TRBV24-1 with TRBJ2-1; the TRBD1 assignment by TCRdb is unverifiable without DNA. The CDR3 extends over 15 amino acids. CDR1 and CDR2 from the germline V gene are KGHDR and SFDVKD. The CDR3 protein is CATSDSGTGVNEQFF.

The chain recombines TRBV5-1 with TRBJ2-3; TCRdb returns TRBD2, unconfirmable since there is no DNA. This CDR3 spans 15 amino acids. Germline V lookup: CDR1 SGHRS, CDR2 YFSETQ. The CDR3 region is CASSLLGLRTDTQYF.

The chain uses TRBV5-1 and TRBJ2-6; TCRdb names TRBD1, which stays unverified in the absence of DNA. The CDR3 sequence is 16 residues long. Looked up from germline, CDR1 is SGHRS and CDR2 is YFSETQ. CDR3 sequence: CASSPLQGYGANVLTF.

The V gene is TRBV4-1, the J gene TRBJ2-2; TCRdb's D gene call, TRBD2, goes unchecked for lack of DNA. The CDR3 is 15 amino acids. Germline lookup yields CDR1 MGHRA and CDR2 YSYEKL. CDR3 amino acids: CASSVLAGGTGELFF.

The chain has TRBV9 and TRBJ2-5. Germline loops: CDR1 SGDLS, CDR2 YYNGEE. This CDR3 is 16 amino acids long. The CDR3 is CASSVVVEQLEETQYF.

The chain is built from TRBV5-1 and TRBJ2-3; with no DNA, the TCRdb D assignment of TRBD1 cannot be verified. This CDR3 has 15 residues. Per the germline V gene, CDR1 is SGHRS and CDR2 is YFSETQ. This CDR3 is CASSSQGVGTDTQYF.

This sequence joins TRBV6-1 and TRBJ2-1; no DNA is available, so the TRBD2 call from TCRdb remains unchecked. The CDR3 covers 19 residues. CDR1 MNHNS and CDR2 SASEGT come from the germline V gene. The CDR3 here is CASSGPPTEPQAPYNEQFF.

V gene TRBV6-1 combines with J gene TRBJ2-1; the D call from TCRdb, TRBD2, cannot be confirmed without DNA. This CDR3 is built from 14 residues. From germline, CDR1 is MNHNS and CDR2 SASEGT. CDR3 sequence: CASSLRTRGFEQFF.

The V and J genes are TRBV7-9 and TRBJ2-7; TCRdb picks TRBD1, but there is no DNA to check that call. Germline values: CDR1 SEHNR, CDR2 FQNEAQ (reference sequence). The CDR3 covers 15 residues. CDR3 residues: CASSQAGTGDHEQYF.

V and J are TRBV4-1 and TRBJ2-1; TCRdb calls TRBD2, which cannot be checked without DNA. This CDR3 region has 17 residues. Germline CDR1 is MGHRA and CDR2 is YSYEKL. CDR3 protein: CASSQGLAGGWNNEQFF.

The rearrangement links TRBV7-9 to TRBJ2-3; TCRdb lists TRBD2, though no DNA is available to test this call. This CDR3 has 18 residues. CDR1 is SEHNR, CDR2 FQNEAQ, per germline (reference sequence). The CDR3 sequence is CASSVLQFGLANTDTQYF. The complete variable domain, with remaining parts taken from reference TRBV7-9 and TRBJ2-3, reads DTGVSQNPRHKITKRGQNVTFRCDPISEHNRLYWYRQTLGQGPEFLTYFQNEAQLEKSRLLSDRFSAERPKGSFSTLEIQRTEQGDSAMYLCASSVLQFGLANTDTQYFGPGTRLTVL.

This chain uses TRBV5-1 with TRBJ1-2. Germline V gene sequence: CDR1 SGHRS, CDR2 YFSETQ. The CDR3 consists of 15 residues. CDR3: CASSLDRVISYGYTF.

The rearrangement joins TRBV14 to TRBJ1-1. CDR1 and CDR2 from the germline V gene are SGHDN and FVKESK. The CDR3 runs 14 residues. CDR3 protein: CASSQEARRAEAFF.

This chain joins TRBV5-1 and TRBJ2-3; the TRBD2 assignment by TCRdb is unverifiable without DNA. CDR1 is SGHRS, CDR2 YFSETQ, per germline. The CDR3 totals 16 residues. CDR3: CASSQTSTRVESTQYF.

The V gene is TRBV9, the J gene TRBJ1-2; TCRdb gives TRBD1 as the D gene, but with no DNA this cannot be confirmed. The CDR3 has 13 residues. CDR1 SGDLS and CDR2 YYNGEE come from the germline V gene. This CDR3 is CASREGQGFGYTF.

The genes are TRBV14 and TRBJ1-4. The CDR3 is 15 residues long. Germline V gene sequence: CDR1 SGHDN, CDR2 FVKESK. CDR3 amino acids: CASSQVATFNEKLFF.

The chain links TRBV7-2 to TRBJ2-1; TCRdb's D gene call, TRBD2, goes unchecked for lack of DNA. The CDR3 length is 16 residues. Germline assignment: CDR1 SGHTA and CDR2 FQGNSA. CDR3 sequence reads: CASSLAPTSFDNEQFF. Together with reference TRBV7-2 and TRBJ2-1, the CDR3 gives the full variable domain: GAGVSQSPSNKVTEKGKDVELRCDPISGHTALYWYRQSLGQGLEFLIYFQGNSAPDKSGLPSDRFSAERTGGSVSTLTIQRTQQEDSAVYLCASSLAPTSFDNEQFFGPGTRLTVL.

This rearrangement joins TRBV12-3 or TRBV12-4 to TRBJ1-5; TCRdb's D call, TRBD1, is unchecked because there is no DNA. The CDR3 sequence is 16 residues long. CDR3 loop: CASSLTRTVTNQPQHF.

The V gene is TRBV27, the J gene TRBJ1-1; checking the TCRdb D call of TRBD1 is not possible without DNA. Germline lookup yields CDR1 MNHEY and CDR2 SMNVEV (reference sequence). CDR3 length equals 15 residues. CDR3 amino acids: CASSLERGRDTEAFF.

The V call is TRBV18, the J call TRBJ1-3; TCRdb's D gene call, TRBD1, goes unchecked for lack of DNA. There are 17 residues in the CDR3. Germline V gene data show CDR1 as KGHSH and CDR2 as LQKENI. CDR3 sequence: CASSPKPTGGIGNTIYF.

The chain couples TRBV27 to TRBJ1-4. Germline CDR1 MNHEY, CDR2 SMNVEV (reference sequence). The CDR3 runs to 16 residues. CDR3 amino acids: CASSLGTYATNEKLFF.

The gene calls are TRBV7-9 and TRBJ2-1; the TCRdb call, TRBD2, lacks DNA for checking. CDR1 and CDR2 from the germline V gene are SEHNR and FQNEAQ (reference sequence). This CDR3 spans 18 amino acids. CDR3: CASTPTTGTSGRDNEQFF.

The chain's CDR3 is CATSAALDGGRSNEQYF. The rearrangement joins TRBV24-1 to TRBJ2-7. The CDR3 consists of 17 residues. Germline CDR1 is KGHDR and CDR2 is SFDVKD.

The V call is TRBV11-2, the J call TRBJ1-2; TCRdb gives TRBD1 as the D gene, but with no DNA this cannot be confirmed. Germline lookup yields CDR1 SGHAT and CDR2 FQNNGV. The CDR3 is 15 amino acids. CDR3 protein: CASSLRGDNFYGYTF.